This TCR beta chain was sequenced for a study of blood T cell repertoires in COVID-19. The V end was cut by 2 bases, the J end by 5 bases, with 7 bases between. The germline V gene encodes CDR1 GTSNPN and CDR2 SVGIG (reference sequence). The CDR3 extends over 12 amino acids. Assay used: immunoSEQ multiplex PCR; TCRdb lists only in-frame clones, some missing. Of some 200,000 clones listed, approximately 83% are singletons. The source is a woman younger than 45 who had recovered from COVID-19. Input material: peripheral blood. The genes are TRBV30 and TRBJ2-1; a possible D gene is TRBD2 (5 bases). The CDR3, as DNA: TGTGCCTGGAGTAGCGGTAACAATGAGCAGTTCTTC. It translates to CAWSSGNNEQFF.